The 9 T cell receptor beta chains given below trace back to one sample, sequenced in a study of OX40 agonist ivuxolimab in advanced cancers. Libraries were prepared by immunoSEQ multiplex PCR; TCRdb keeps only in-frame clonotypes and omits some of them. This sample yields under 70,000 clones, of which approximately 83% are seen a single time; 4.4% belongs to the top ten. The specimen comprised CD4+ or CD8+ T cells sorted from blood, sampled in a trial of the OX40 agonist ivuxolimab. The receptors were sampled from an adult with an advanced solid tumor such as melanoma, head and neck, liver or kidney cancer.

This chain uses TRBV6-1 with TRBJ2-3, with D perhaps matching TRBD1 or TRBD2 (5 bases each). This CDR3 comprises 13 residues. V lost 11 bases and J lost 1, with 13 bases in between. Germline CDR1 reads MNHNS; CDR2 reads SASEGT. CDR3 protein: CAACRDRTDTQYF. CDR3 DNA sequence: TGTGCCGCGTGCAGGGACCGCACAGATACGCAGTATTTT.

This clone was recorded a few times. The V gene is TRBV5-6, the J gene TRBJ1-6, with a weak D call TRBD1 (5 bases). The CDR3 is made up of 15 amino acids. V dropped 2 bases and J dropped 9 bases, with 15 bases sitting between them. From germline, CDR1 is SGHDT and CDR2 YYEEEE. The CDR3 sequence: CASSFEGQGGSPLHF. The CDR3 nucleotides are TGTGCCAGCAGCTTTGAAGGGCAGGGTGGTTCACCCCTCCACTTT.

V and J are TRBV5-1 and TRBJ1-1; 7 bases agree with TRBD1. J was trimmed by 10 bases and V by 0 bases; bases with no gene match: 6. The germline V gene has CDR1 SGHRS and CDR2 YFSETQ. There are 13 residues in the CDR3. DNA of the CDR3: TGCGCCAGCAGCTTGGAGTTGGGACAGACAGCTTTCTTT. Translating it yields CASSLELGQTAFF.

CDR3 sequence reads: CASSQALAGEQFF. The CDR3 DNA reads as TGTGCCAGCAGCCAAGCTTTAGCGGGGGAGCAGTTCTTC. The chain combines TRBV14 with TRBJ2-1; the match to TRBD2 covers 8 bases. This CDR3 spans 13 amino acids. Germline V gene lookup returns CDR1 SGHDN and CDR2 FVKESK. The junction had 3 bases not matched to a gene; V was cut back by 1 base and J by 10 bases.

The chain combines TRBV2 with TRBJ2-5; D may be TRBD1 (6 bases). The CDR3 extends over 13 amino acids. The V and J ends lost 6 bases and 0 bases respectively, with 8 bases between them. Per the germline V gene, CDR1 is SNHLY and CDR2 is FYNNEI. CDR3 nucleotide sequence: TGTGCCAGCAGCAGGGACAACCAAGAGACCCAGTACTTC. Its translation: CASSRDNQETQYF. Full variable domain (missing parts from reference TRBV2 and TRBJ2-5): EPEVTQTPSHQVTQMGQEVILRCVPISNHLYFYWYRQILGQKVEFLVSFYNNEISEKSEIFDDQFSVERPDGSNFTLKIRSTKLEDSAMYFCASSRDNQETQYFGPGTRLLVL.

This chain uses TRBV7-2 with TRBJ2-1; 12 nucleotides align to TRBD2. CDR1 and CDR2 (germline): SGHTA, FQGNSA. This CDR3 is built from 15 residues. V gave up 1 base and J gave up 7 bases; unmatched junction bases: 2. CDR3 residues: CASSLETSGGNEQFF. DNA for the CDR3: TGTGCCAGCAGCTTAGAGACTAGCGGGGGAAATGAGCAGTTCTTC.

The chain is built from TRBV29-1 and TRBJ2-5; TRBD1 matches 8 bases. The trim removed 4 bases at V and 5 bases at J, leaving 3 bases unmatched. This CDR3 is built from 12 residues. Per germline, CDR1 SQVTM and CDR2 ANQGSEA. CDR3 in DNA: TGCAGCGTTGGGACAGGGCTGGAGACCCAGTACTTC. It yields the protein CSVGTGLETQYF.

The chain recombines TRBV7-3 with TRBJ2-2; D uncertain. The CDR3 consists of 14 residues. The germline V gene encodes CDR1 SGHTA and CDR2 FQGTGA. The V and J ends lost 8 bases and 2 bases respectively, with 12 bases between them. In nucleotides, the CDR3 is TGTGCCAGCCGGCAGCTGCTTAACACCGGGGAGCTGTTTTTT. Protein product: CASRQLLNTGELFF.

The CDR3 sequence: CASKNSGIQPQHF. The CDR3 DNA follows: TGTGCCAGCAAAAACTCAGGGATTCAGCCCCAGCATTTT. V gene TRBV6-1 combines with J gene TRBJ1-5; possibly TRBD1 for D (5 bases). The CDR3 runs to 13 residues. Germline-derived CDR1 and CDR2 are MNHNS and SASEGT. V gave up 7 bases and J gave up 6 bases, with 13 bases separating them.